This is a list of T cell receptor beta chains from one sample in a study of identifying expanded T cells in peripheral blood. Clones were read by immunoSEQ multiplex PCR, and TCRdb kept only the in-frame ones, dropping some. The sample lists about 130,000 clones; about 86% were seen once. Sequencing input: blood. These receptors were taken from a person aged 18 to 75 in good health. CDR3s include the opening cysteine and the closing phenylalanine or tryptophan. A D gene is named only where the DNA matches it firmly. A clone size is listed for some rows: how often the clone was seen (once, few, many), or a class if it is expanded.

v_call: TRBV2
j_call: TRBJ1-1
d_call: TRBD1
clone_size: NA
cdr3_aa: CASNAPGQGIYTEAFF
cdr3_nt: TGTGCCAGCAATGCCCCCGGACAGGGTATATACACTGAAGCTTTCTTT

v_call: TRBV15
j_call: TRBJ2-1
d_call: NA
clone_size: NA
cdr3_aa: CATRALGYNEQFF
cdr3_nt: TGTGCCACCCGGGCCCTTGGGTACAATGAGCAGTTCTTC

v_call: TRBV7-6
j_call: TRBJ1-4
d_call: TRBD1
clone_size: NA
cdr3_aa: CASSFYLQGELFF
cdr3_nt: TGTGCCAGCAGCTTTTACCTCCAGGGGGAACTGTTTTTT

v_call: TRBV6-1
j_call: TRBJ1-3
d_call: NA
clone_size: NA
cdr3_aa: CASNLPQLIGNTIYF
cdr3_nt: TGTGCCAGCAACCTCCCACAGTTGATTGGAAACACCATATATTTT

v_call: TRBV28
j_call: TRBJ1-5
d_call: TRBD1
clone_size: NA
cdr3_aa: CASSPGQGLKPQHF
cdr3_nt: TGTGCCAGCAGTCCCGGACAGGGTCTAAAGCCCCAGCATTTT

v_call: TRBV27
j_call: TRBJ2-7
d_call: TRBD2
clone_size: NA
cdr3_aa: CASMAGVGPYEQYF
cdr3_nt: TGTGCCAGCATGGCGGGAGTGGGACCTTATGAGCAGTACTTC

v_call: TRBV6-1
j_call: TRBJ1-5
d_call: NA
clone_size: NA
cdr3_aa: CASKGGGPRNQPQHF
cdr3_nt: TGTGCCAGCAAGGGTGGGGGGCCGCGCAATCAGCCCCAGCATTTT

v_call: TRBV7-2
j_call: TRBJ1-6
d_call: NA
clone_size: NA
cdr3_aa: CASSTKPQTATYNSPLHF
cdr3_nt: TGTGCCAGCAGCACCAAACCTCAGACAGCGACCTATAATTCACCCCTCCACTTT

v_call: TRBV7-9
j_call: TRBJ1-5
d_call: NA
clone_size: once
cdr3_aa: CASSLRGFGSNQPQHF
cdr3_nt: TGTGCCAGCAGCTTGAGGGGCTTTGGGAGCAATCAGCCCCAGCATTTT

v_call: TRBV5-4
j_call: TRBJ2-7
d_call: NA
clone_size: NA
cdr3_aa: CASSSSGTAKYF
cdr3_nt: TGTGCCAGCAGCTCCTCCGGGACGGCGAAGTACTTC

v_call: TRBV19
j_call: TRBJ1-1
d_call: NA
clone_size: NA
cdr3_aa: CASIPWGVATTEAFF
cdr3_nt: TGTGCCAGTATACCGTGGGGAGTGGCTACCACTGAAGCTTTCTTT

v_call: TRBV5-8
j_call: TRBJ2-7
d_call: NA
clone_size: NA
cdr3_aa: CASSEPGKSYEQYF
cdr3_nt: TGTGCCAGCAGCGAACCTGGGAAGAGCTACGAGCAGTACTTC

v_call: TRBV19
j_call: TRBJ2-2
d_call: NA
clone_size: NA
cdr3_aa: CASSSQHTGELFF
cdr3_nt: TGTGCCAGTAGTAGTCAGCACACCGGGGAGCTGTTTTTT

v_call: TRBV28
j_call: TRBJ1-5
d_call: TRBD1
clone_size: NA
cdr3_aa: CASSLIRTGGWRSNQPQHF
cdr3_nt: TGTGCCAGCAGTTTAATTAGGACAGGGGGCTGGAGGAGCAATCAGCCCCAGCATTTT

v_call: TRBV7-9
j_call: TRBJ2-7
d_call: NA
clone_size: NA
cdr3_aa: CASSLSGPQYF
cdr3_nt: TGTGCCAGCAGCTTATCGGGCCCCCAGTACTTC

v_call: TRBV5-1
j_call: TRBJ2-1
d_call: TRBD2
clone_size: once
cdr3_aa: CASSSNPGLDYNEQFF
cdr3_nt: TGCGCCAGCAGCTCCAACCCCGGACTAGACTACAATGAGCAGTTCTTC

v_call: TRBV6-1
j_call: TRBJ2-5
d_call: TRBD1
clone_size: NA
cdr3_aa: CASHHDRGQETQYF
cdr3_nt: TGTGCCAGTCACCACGACAGGGGACAAGAGACCCAGTACTTC

v_call: TRBV5-4
j_call: TRBJ1-4
d_call: NA
clone_size: NA
cdr3_aa: CASSLGRDGYLFF
cdr3_nt: TGTGCCAGCAGCTTGGGCAGGGACGGTTATCTGTTTTTT

v_call: TRBV20-1
j_call: TRBJ1-1
d_call: NA
clone_size: NA
cdr3_aa: CSADGDTEAFF
cdr3_nt: TGCAGTGCAGACGGGGACACTGAAGCTTTCTTT

v_call: TRBV6-5
j_call: TRBJ2-1
d_call: TRBD2
clone_size: few
cdr3_aa: CASSQTSGGAEEQFF
cdr3_nt: TGTGCCAGCAGCCAGACTAGCGGGGGGGCCGAGGAGCAGTTCTTC

v_call: TRBV7-2
j_call: TRBJ2-2
d_call: NA
clone_size: NA
cdr3_aa: CASTKTGINTGELFF
cdr3_nt: TGTGCCAGCACCAAGACGGGGATAAACACCGGGGAGCTGTTTTTT

v_call: TRBV5-1
j_call: TRBJ2-7
d_call: TRBD2
clone_size: NA
cdr3_aa: CASSHSGRGPDEQYF
cdr3_nt: TGCGCCAGCAGCCATAGCGGGAGGGGACCAGACGAGCAGTACTTC

v_call: TRBV29-1
j_call: TRBJ2-1
d_call: NA
clone_size: NA
cdr3_aa: CSVEVYNEQFF
cdr3_nt: TGCAGCGTTGAAGTTTACAATGAGCAGTTCTTC

v_call: TRBV6-1
j_call: TRBJ2-5
d_call: NA
clone_size: NA
cdr3_aa: CAISDRQVEETQYF
cdr3_nt: TGTGCCATCAGTGATCGACAAGTCGAAGAGACCCAGTACTTC

v_call: TRBV28
j_call: TRBJ1-2
d_call: NA
clone_size: few
cdr3_aa: CASSSSNVYGYTF
cdr3_nt: TGTGCCAGCAGCTCGAGTAACGTCTATGGCTACACCTTC

v_call: TRBV10-3
j_call: TRBJ1-2
d_call: NA
clone_size: NA
cdr3_aa: CAISSQIQSQYGYTF
cdr3_nt: TGTGCCATCAGTTCCCAGATACAATCTCAGTATGGCTACACCTTC

v_call: TRBV30
j_call: TRBJ2-3
d_call: NA
clone_size: once
cdr3_aa: CAWSAGGSTDTQYF
cdr3_nt: TGTGCCTGGAGTGCGGGGGGCTCCACAGATACGCAGTATTTT

v_call: TRBV10-1
j_call: TRBJ1-4
d_call: NA
clone_size: NA
cdr3_aa: CASSERGDGGTNEKLFF
cdr3_nt: TGCGCCAGCAGTGAGCGAGGCGACGGGGGGACTAATGAAAAACTGTTTTTT

v_call: TRBV30
j_call: TRBJ1-2
d_call: NA
clone_size: NA
cdr3_aa: CAWSRVGELRGTYGYTF
cdr3_nt: TGTGCCTGGAGTCGGGTCGGGGAGTTGCGGGGGACCTATGGCTACACCTTC

v_call: TRBV7-6
j_call: TRBJ1-1
d_call: NA
clone_size: NA
cdr3_aa: CASSARWTTEAFF
cdr3_nt: TGTGCCAGCAGCGCTAGATGGACCACTGAAGCTTTCTTT

v_call: TRBV6-5
j_call: TRBJ2-5
d_call: TRBD2
clone_size: NA
cdr3_aa: CASRTGTMKETQYF
cdr3_nt: TGTGCCAGCAGAACTGGGACTATGAAAGAGACCCAGTACTTC

v_call: TRBV11-2
j_call: TRBJ2-7
d_call: NA
clone_size: NA
cdr3_aa: CASSLDRASYEQYF
cdr3_nt: TGTGCCAGCAGCTTAGATAGGGCTAGTTACGAGCAGTACTTC

v_call: TRBV25-1
j_call: TRBJ2-6
d_call: NA
clone_size: NA
cdr3_aa: CASTGRLFSGANVLTF
cdr3_nt: TGTGCCAGTACGGGACGGTTATTTTCTGGGGCCAACGTCCTGACTTTC

v_call: TRBV7-3
j_call: TRBJ1-1
d_call: NA
clone_size: NA
cdr3_aa: CASSLEANTEAFF
cdr3_nt: TGTGCCAGCAGCCTGGAAGCGAACACTGAAGCTTTCTTT

v_call: TRBV11-2
j_call: TRBJ2-7
d_call: NA
clone_size: once
cdr3_aa: CASSPGTGRYEQYF
cdr3_nt: TGTGCCAGCAGCCCCGGGACGGGCCGATACGAGCAGTACTTC

v_call: TRBV7-2
j_call: TRBJ2-7
d_call: TRBD2
clone_size: NA
cdr3_aa: CASSLSGGAYEQYF
cdr3_nt: TGTGCCAGCAGCCTTAGCGGGGGGGCCTACGAGCAGTACTTC

v_call: TRBV29-1
j_call: TRBJ1-4
d_call: TRBD1
clone_size: NA
cdr3_aa: CSVEDGQGDEKLFF
cdr3_nt: TGCAGCGTTGAAGACGGACAGGGGGACGAAAAACTGTTTTTT

v_call: TRBV7-9
j_call: TRBJ2-5
d_call: NA
clone_size: NA
cdr3_aa: CASRPTSFETQYF
cdr3_nt: TGTGCCAGCAGGCCCACTAGTTTTGAGACCCAGTACTTC

v_call: TRBV7-2
j_call: TRBJ1-1
d_call: NA
clone_size: NA
cdr3_aa: CASSPARRGTEAFF
cdr3_nt: TGTGCCAGCAGCCCCGCCCGAAGGGGCACTGAAGCTTTCTTT

v_call: TRBV4-2
j_call: TRBJ1-1
d_call: TRBD1
clone_size: NA
cdr3_aa: CASSQVTTGGPRGAFF
cdr3_nt: TGTGCCAGCAGCCAAGTTACTACAGGGGGCCCCCGTGGAGCTTTCTTT

v_call: TRBV6-6
j_call: TRBJ2-7
d_call: NA
clone_size: once
cdr3_aa: CASKEGLYEQYF
cdr3_nt: TGTGCCAGCAAAGAAGGGCTCTACGAGCAGTACTTC

v_call: TRBV2
j_call: TRBJ1-1
d_call: TRBD1
clone_size: NA
cdr3_aa: CASSDVQGKNTEAFF
cdr3_nt: TGTGCCAGCAGCGATGTACAGGGGAAGAACACTGAAGCTTTCTTT

v_call: TRBV10-3
j_call: TRBJ2-5
d_call: NA
clone_size: NA
cdr3_aa: CAISELQETQYF
cdr3_nt: TGTGCCATCAGTGAGTTACAAGAGACCCAGTACTTC

v_call: TRBV6-1
j_call: TRBJ2-1
d_call: NA
clone_size: few
cdr3_aa: CASSATPEVRNEQFF
cdr3_nt: TGTGCCAGCAGTGCAACTCCCGAGGTTAGGAATGAGCAGTTCTTC

v_call: TRBV2
j_call: TRBJ2-7
d_call: TRBD2
clone_size: NA
cdr3_aa: CASSEGSGTYEQYF
cdr3_nt: TGTGCCAGCAGTGAAGGTAGCGGGACCTACGAGCAGTACTTC

v_call: TRBV7-2
j_call: TRBJ1-4
d_call: NA
clone_size: NA
cdr3_aa: CASSVTDEKLFF
cdr3_nt: TGTGCCAGCAGCGTCACCGATGAAAAACTGTTTTTT

v_call: TRBV6-1
j_call: TRBJ2-1
d_call: TRBD1
clone_size: NA
cdr3_aa: CASSVDRGYNEQFF
cdr3_nt: TGTGCCAGCAGTGTGGACAGGGGATACAATGAGCAGTTCTTC

v_call: TRBV15
j_call: TRBJ1-5
d_call: NA
clone_size: NA
cdr3_aa: CATSSGLMLDQPQHF
cdr3_nt: TGTGCCACCAGCAGTGGGTTAATGTTAGATCAGCCCCAGCATTTT

v_call: TRBV7-2
j_call: TRBJ1-2
d_call: NA
clone_size: NA
cdr3_aa: CASSLNRVNGYTF
cdr3_nt: TGTGCCAGCAGCTTAAACAGGGTAAATGGCTACACCTTC

v_call: TRBV6-1
j_call: TRBJ2-2
d_call: NA
clone_size: NA
cdr3_aa: CASLGITGELFF
cdr3_nt: TGTGCCAGCTTAGGGATCACCGGGGAGCTGTTTTTT

v_call: TRBV5-1
j_call: TRBJ2-3
d_call: TRBD2
clone_size: NA
cdr3_aa: CASSLAAGGTDTQYF
cdr3_nt: TGCGCCAGCAGCTTGGCCGCGGGGGGCACAGATACGCAGTATTTT

v_call: TRBV19
j_call: TRBJ2-4
d_call: NA
clone_size: NA
cdr3_aa: CASTVGGMTKNIQYF
cdr3_nt: TGTGCCAGTACGGTGGGGGGCATGACCAAAAACATTCAGTACTTC

v_call: TRBV28
j_call: TRBJ1-5
d_call: NA
clone_size: NA
cdr3_aa: CASFGGNQPQHF
cdr3_nt: TGTGCCAGCTTCGGGGGCAATCAGCCCCAGCATTTT

v_call: TRBV5-4
j_call: TRBJ2-1
d_call: TRBD1
clone_size: NA
cdr3_aa: CASSPRATGGTNEQFF
cdr3_nt: TGTGCCAGCAGCCCACGGGCGACAGGGGGGACGAATGAGCAGTTCTTC

v_call: TRBV19
j_call: TRBJ2-3
d_call: TRBD2
clone_size: NA
cdr3_aa: CASKLAGGTDTQYF
cdr3_nt: TGTGCCAGTAAGCTAGCGGGGGGCACAGATACGCAGTATTTT